This T cell receptor (beta chain) was captured in a study of T cells in Graves' hyperthyroidism and ophthalmopathy. The study's findings and limits: In blood, most of the thyroid clonotypes expanded above 0.001 were also present. Ophthalmopathy was model-predicted a median about 6.9 months pre-onset.

Worth noting for this clonotype: Its cognate antigen is unknown.

Researchers took RNA transcripts and amplified the TCR beta CDR3 regions from them. The HTBI set primed first-round TCR CDR3 RT-PCR. TCRdb analysed the multiplex PCR reads with MiXCR anew, one entry per CDR3 protein. Altogether a few hundred thousand distinct CDR3 sequences are present, around 25% being singletons, with the ten largest covering around 70%. The CDR3 has 16 residues. Germline V CDR1 and CDR2: SGHKS, YYEKEE (reference sequence). Deletions cut 4 bases from V and 4 bases from J, with 20 bases between. Graves' hyperthyroidism is called stable when ophthalmopathy does not progress within 18 months.

The sequence came from a man aged 50-60 years with Graves' hyperthyroidism. The sample consisted of blood. The rearrangement joins TRBV5-5 to TRBJ1-1; D possibly corresponds to TRBD1 (5 bases). CDR3 loop: CASSAYVGVRSTEAFF. The CDR3 DNA reads TGTGCCAGCAGCGCGTATGTGGGGGTCCGTAGCACTGAAGCTTTCTTT.